This T cell receptor (beta chain) was sequenced for a study of CD8 T cells in ankylosing spondylitis. TCRdb used MiXCR to reprocess the 5' RACE reads, holding one entry per CDR3 protein. The sample holds 150,000 to 200,000 distinct CDR3 sequences, around a sixth seen once. This CDR3 comprises 15 residues. CDR1 and CDR2 from the germline V gene are LNHNV and YYDKDF (reference sequence). V lost 1 base, J lost 8 bases, and 15 bases lay in between. This clonotype was observed at least ten times. The TCR was taken from a male donor under 30 with ankylosing spondylitis or in good health (not recorded which). Sequences were obtained from blood, either unsorted or a sorted T cell fraction (not recorded which). V gene TRBV15 combines with J gene TRBJ1-5; D not resolved. This CDR3 reads CATSRVQGRVEPQHF. The DNA of the CDR3 is TGTGCCACCAGCAGAGTTCAAGGGCGGGTAGAGCCCCAGCATTTT.